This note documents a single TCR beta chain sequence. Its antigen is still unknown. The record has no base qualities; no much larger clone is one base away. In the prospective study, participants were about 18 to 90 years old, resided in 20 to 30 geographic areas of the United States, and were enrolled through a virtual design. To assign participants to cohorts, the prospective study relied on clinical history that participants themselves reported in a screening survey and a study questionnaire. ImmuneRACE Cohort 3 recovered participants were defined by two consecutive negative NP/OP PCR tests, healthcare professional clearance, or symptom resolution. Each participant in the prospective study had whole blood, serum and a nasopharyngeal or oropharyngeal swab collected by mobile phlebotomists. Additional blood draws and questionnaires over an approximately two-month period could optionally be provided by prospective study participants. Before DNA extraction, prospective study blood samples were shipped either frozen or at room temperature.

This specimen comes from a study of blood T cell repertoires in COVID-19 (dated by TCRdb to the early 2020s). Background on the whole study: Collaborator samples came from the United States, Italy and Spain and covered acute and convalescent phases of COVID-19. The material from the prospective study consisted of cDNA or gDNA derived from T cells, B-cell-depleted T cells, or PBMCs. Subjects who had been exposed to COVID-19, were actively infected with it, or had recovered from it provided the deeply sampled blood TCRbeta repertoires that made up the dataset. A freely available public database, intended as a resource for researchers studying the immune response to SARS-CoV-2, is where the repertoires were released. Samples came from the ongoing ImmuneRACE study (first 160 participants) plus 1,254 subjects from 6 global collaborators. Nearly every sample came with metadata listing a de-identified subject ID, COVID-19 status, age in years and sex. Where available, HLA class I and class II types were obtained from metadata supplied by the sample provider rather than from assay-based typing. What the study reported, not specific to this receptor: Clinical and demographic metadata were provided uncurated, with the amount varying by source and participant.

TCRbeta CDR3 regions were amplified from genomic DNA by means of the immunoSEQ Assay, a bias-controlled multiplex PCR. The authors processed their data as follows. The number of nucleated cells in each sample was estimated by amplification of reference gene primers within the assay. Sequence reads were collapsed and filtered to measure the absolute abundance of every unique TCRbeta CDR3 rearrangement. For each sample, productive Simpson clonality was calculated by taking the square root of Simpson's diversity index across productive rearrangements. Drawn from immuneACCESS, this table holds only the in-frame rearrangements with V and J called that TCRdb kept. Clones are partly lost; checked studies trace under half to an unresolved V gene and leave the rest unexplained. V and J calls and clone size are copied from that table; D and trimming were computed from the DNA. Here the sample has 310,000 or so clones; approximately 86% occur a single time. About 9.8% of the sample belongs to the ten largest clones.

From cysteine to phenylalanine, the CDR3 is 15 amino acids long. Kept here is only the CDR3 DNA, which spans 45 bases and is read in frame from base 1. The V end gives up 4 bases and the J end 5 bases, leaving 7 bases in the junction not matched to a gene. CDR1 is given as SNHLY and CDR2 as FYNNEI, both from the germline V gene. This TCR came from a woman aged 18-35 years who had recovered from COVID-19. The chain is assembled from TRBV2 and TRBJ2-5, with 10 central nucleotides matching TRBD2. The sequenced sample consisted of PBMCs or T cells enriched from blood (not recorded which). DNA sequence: TGTGCCAGCAGTGCAGGACTAGCGGTTGGGGAGACCCAGTACTTC. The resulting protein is CASSAGLAVGETQYF.